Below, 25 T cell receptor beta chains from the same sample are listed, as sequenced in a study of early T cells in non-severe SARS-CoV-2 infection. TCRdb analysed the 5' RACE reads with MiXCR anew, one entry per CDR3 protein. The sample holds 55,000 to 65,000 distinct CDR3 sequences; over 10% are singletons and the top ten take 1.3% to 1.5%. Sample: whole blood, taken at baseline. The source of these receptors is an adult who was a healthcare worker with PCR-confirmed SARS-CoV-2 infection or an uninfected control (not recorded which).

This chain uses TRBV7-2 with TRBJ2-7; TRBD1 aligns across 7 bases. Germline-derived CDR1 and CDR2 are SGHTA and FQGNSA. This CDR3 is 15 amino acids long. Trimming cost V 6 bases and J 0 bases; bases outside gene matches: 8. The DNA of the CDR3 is TGTGCCAGCAGTCGCCTGACAGGGAGCTCCTACGAGCAGTACTTC. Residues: CASSRLTGSSYEQYF. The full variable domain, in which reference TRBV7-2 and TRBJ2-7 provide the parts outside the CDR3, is GAGVSQSPSNKVTEKGKDVELRCDPISGHTALYWYRQSLGQGLEFLIYFQGNSAPDKSGLPSDRFSAERTGGSVSTLTIQRTQQEDSAVYLCASSRLTGSSYEQYFGPGTRLTVT.

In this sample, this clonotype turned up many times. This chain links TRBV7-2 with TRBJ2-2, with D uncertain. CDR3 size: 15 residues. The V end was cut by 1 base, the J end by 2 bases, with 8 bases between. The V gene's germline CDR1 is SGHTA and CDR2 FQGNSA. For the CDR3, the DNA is TGTGCCAGCAGCTTAGTTAGTGGAAACACCGGGGAGCTGTTTTTT. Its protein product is CASSLVSGNTGELFF.

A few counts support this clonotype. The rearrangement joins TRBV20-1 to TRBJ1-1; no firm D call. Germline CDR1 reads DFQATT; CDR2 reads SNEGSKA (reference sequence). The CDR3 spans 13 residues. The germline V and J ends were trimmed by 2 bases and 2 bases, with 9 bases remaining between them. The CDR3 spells CSARSDSNTEAFF. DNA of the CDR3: TGCAGTGCTAGATCGGACTCCAACACTGAAGCTTTCTTT.

CDR3 in DNA: TGTGCCAGCAGCTCGCGCGGTGAGCAGTTCTTC. This sequence encodes CASSSRGEQFF. This sequence joins TRBV7-2 and TRBJ2-1; D not resolved. Germline CDR1 is SGHTA and CDR2 is FQGNSA. Deletions cut 4 bases from V and 9 bases from J, with 7 bases between. The CDR3 runs to 11 residues.

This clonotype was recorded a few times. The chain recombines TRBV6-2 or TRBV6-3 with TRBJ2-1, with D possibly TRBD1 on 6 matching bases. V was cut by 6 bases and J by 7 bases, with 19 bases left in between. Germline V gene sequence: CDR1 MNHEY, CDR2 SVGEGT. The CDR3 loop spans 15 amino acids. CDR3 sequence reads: CASSPTGSQSNEQFF. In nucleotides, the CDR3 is TGTGCCAGCAGCCCAACAGGGTCCCAGAGTAATGAGCAGTTCTTC.

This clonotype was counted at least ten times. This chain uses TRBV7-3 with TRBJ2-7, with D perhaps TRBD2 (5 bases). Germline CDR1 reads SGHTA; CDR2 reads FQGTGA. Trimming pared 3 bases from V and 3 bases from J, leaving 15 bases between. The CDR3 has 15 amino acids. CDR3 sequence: CASSLWASHVYEQYF. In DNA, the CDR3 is TGTGCCAGCAGCTTGTGGGCTAGCCACGTCTACGAGCAGTACTTC.

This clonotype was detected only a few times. The CDR3, as DNA: TGTGCCAGCAGTTATAGAGAGGATATCGCTGAAGCTTTCTTT. It translates to CASSYREDIAEAFF. This chain links TRBV6-2 or TRBV6-3 with TRBJ1-1; D call uncertain. The CDR3 totals 14 residues. Trimming removed 3 bases at V and 6 bases at J, with 14 bases between. Looked up from germline, CDR1 is MNHEY and CDR2 is SVGEGT.

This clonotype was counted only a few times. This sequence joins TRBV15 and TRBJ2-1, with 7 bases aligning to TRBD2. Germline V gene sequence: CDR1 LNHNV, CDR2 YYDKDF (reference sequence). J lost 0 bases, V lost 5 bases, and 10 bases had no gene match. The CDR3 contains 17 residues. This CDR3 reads CATSGTSATSSYNEQFF. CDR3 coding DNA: TGTGCCACCAGCGGAACTAGCGCCACGAGCTCCTACAATGAGCAGTTCTTC. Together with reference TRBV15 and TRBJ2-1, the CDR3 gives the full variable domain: DAMVIQNPRYQVTQFGKPVTLSCSQTLNHNVMYWYQQKSSQAPKLLFHYYDKDFNNEADTPDNFQSRRPNTSFCFLDIRSPGLGDTAMYLCATSGTSATSSYNEQFFGPGTRLTVL.

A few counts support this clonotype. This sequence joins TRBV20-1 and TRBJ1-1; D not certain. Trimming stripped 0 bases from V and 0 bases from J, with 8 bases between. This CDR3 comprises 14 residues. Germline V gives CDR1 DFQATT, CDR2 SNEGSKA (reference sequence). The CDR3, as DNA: TGCAGTGCTAGAGATTTGTTTTTGAACACTGAAGCTTTCTTT. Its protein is CSARDLFLNTEAFF.

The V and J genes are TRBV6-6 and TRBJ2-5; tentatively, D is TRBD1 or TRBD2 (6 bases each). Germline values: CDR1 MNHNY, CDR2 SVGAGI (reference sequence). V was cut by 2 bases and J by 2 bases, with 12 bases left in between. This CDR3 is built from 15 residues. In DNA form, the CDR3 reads TGTGCCAGCAGTTACCCGGCGGGACAACAAGAGACCCAGTACTTC. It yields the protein CASSYPAGQQETQYF.

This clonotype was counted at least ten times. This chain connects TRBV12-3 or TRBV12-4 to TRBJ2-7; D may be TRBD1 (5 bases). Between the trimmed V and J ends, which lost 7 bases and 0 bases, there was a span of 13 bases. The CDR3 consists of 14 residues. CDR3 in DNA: TGTGCCAGCACCACCCGACAGAGCTCCTACGAGCAGTACTTC. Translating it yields CASTTRQSSYEQYF.

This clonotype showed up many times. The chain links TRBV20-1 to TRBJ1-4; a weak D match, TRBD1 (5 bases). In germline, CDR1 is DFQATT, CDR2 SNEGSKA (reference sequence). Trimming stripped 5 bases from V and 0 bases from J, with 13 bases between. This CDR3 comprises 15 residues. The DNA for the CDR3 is TGCAGTGCTCCCAGGGCGGGGGCAACTAATGAAAAACTGTTTTTT. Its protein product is CSAPRAGATNEKLFF.

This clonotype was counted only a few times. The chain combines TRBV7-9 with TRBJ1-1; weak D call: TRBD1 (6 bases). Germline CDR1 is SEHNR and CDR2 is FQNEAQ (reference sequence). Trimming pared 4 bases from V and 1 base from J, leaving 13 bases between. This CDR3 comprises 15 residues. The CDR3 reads CASSWKTGENTEAFF. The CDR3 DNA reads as TGTGCCAGCAGCTGGAAGACAGGCGAGAACACTGAAGCTTTCTTT.

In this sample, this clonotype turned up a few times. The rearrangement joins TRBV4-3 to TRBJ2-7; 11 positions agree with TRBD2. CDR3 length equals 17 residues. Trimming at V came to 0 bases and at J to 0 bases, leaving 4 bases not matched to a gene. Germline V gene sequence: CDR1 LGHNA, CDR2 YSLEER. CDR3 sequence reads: CASSQEGLAASSYEQYF. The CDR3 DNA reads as TGCGCCAGCAGCCAAGAGGGACTAGCGGCCAGCTCCTACGAGCAGTACTTC.

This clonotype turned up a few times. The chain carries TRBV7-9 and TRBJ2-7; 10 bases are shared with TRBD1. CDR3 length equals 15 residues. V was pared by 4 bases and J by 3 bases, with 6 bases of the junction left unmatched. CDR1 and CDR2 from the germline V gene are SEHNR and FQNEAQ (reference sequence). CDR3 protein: CASSSPRDRGYEQYF. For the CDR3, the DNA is TGTGCCAGCAGCTCGCCCCGGGACAGGGGCTACGAGCAGTACTTC.

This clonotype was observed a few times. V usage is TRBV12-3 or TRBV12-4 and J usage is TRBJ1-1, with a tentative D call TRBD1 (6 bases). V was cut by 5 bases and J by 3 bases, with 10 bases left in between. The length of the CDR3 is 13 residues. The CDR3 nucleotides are TGTGCCAGCAGTCTTGGACAGTACACTGAAGCTTTCTTT. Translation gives CASSLGQYTEAFF.

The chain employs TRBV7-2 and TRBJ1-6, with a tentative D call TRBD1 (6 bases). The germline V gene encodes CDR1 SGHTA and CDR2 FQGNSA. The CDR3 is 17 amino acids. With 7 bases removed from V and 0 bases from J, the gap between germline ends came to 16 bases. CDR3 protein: CASTYTQGGSYNSPLHF. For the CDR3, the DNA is TGTGCCAGCACCTACACACAAGGGGGCTCCTATAATTCACCCCTCCACTTT.

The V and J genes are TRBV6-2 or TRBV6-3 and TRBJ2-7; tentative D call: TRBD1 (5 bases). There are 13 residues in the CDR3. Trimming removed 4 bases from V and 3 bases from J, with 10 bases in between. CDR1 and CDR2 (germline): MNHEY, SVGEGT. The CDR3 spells CASSWGHNYEQYF. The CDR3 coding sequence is TGTGCCAGCAGTTGGGGCCATAACTACGAGCAGTACTTC.

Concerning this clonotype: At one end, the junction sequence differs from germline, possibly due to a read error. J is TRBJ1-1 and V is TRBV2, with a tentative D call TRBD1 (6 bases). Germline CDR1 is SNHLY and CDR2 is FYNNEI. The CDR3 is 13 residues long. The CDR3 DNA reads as TGTGACAGCACTAGGGGGGAGAACACTGAAGCTTTCTTT. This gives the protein CDSTRGENTEAFF.

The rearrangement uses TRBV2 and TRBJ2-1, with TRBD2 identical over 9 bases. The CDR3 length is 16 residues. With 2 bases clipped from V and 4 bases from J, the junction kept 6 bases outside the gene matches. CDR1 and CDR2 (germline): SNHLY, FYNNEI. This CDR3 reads CASSETSSGVYNEQFF. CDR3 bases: TGTGCCAGCAGTGAAACCTCTAGCGGGGTATACAATGAGCAGTTCTTC.

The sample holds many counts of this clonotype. CDR3 in DNA: TGTGCCAGCAGGGCCCCCCGAGACAATGAGCAGTTCTTC. Its protein is CASRAPRDNEQFF. V gene TRBV2 combines with J gene TRBJ2-1; no clear D. Trimming stripped 6 bases from V and 5 bases from J, with 11 bases between. The CDR3 consists of 13 residues. CDR1 SNHLY and CDR2 FYNNEI come from the germline V gene.

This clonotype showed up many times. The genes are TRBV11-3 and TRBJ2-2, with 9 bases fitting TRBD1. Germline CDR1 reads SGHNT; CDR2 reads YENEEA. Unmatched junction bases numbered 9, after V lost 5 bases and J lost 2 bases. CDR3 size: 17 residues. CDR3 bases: TGTGCCAGCAGCGCAGGACCGGGACAGGGAAACACCGGGGAGCTGTTTTTT. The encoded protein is CASSAGPGQGNTGELFF.

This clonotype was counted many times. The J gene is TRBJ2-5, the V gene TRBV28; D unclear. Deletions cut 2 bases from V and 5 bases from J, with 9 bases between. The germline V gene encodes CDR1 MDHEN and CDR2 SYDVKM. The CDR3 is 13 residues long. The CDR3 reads CASSLGLTETQYF. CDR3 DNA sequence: TGTGCCAGCAGTTTAGGCCTGACCGAGACCCAGTACTTC.

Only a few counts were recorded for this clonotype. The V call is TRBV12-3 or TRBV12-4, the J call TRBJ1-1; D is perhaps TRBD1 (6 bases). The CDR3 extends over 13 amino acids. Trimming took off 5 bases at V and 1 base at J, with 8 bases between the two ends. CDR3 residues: CASSVGGNTEAFF. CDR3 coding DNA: TGTGCCAGCAGTGTAGGGGGGAACACTGAAGCTTTCTTT.

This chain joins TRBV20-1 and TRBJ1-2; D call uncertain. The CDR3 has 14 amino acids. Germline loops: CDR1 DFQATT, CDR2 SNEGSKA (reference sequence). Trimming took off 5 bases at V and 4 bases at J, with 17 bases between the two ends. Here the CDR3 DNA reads TGCAGTGCTCCCCCCCCGGGTACCCGCTATGGCTACACCTTC. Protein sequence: CSAPPPGTRYGYTF.